The present T cell receptor beta chain was sequenced within a study of shared clonotypes between healthy human individuals. TCRdb's copy holds only in-frame clones and misses some; the assay was immunoSEQ multiplex PCR. The data show millions of clones, over 85% seen once. Sequenced sample: naive CD4+ T cells from PBMCs. Described subset: CD45RA+ positively selected. The origin of this receptor is a young man in good health. Some clones in this sample may be carry-over from other donors' samples.

The CDR3 DNA follows: TGTGCCAGCAGCTTAGCGCAGGGAGGCTATGGCTACACCTTC. This codes for CASSLAQGGYGYTF. The genes are TRBV11-2 and TRBJ1-2; TRBD1 is a possible D gene (5 bases). The germline V gene encodes CDR1 SGHAT and CDR2 FQNNGV. The V gene lost 1 base and the J gene lost 4 bases, with 10 bases spanning the gap. The CDR3 has 14 amino acids. Supplemented by reference TRBV11-2 and TRBJ1-2, the full variable domain reads EAGVAQSPRYKIIEKRQSVAFWCNPISGHATLYWYQQILGQGPKLLIQFQNNGVVDDSQLPKDRFSAERLKGVDSTLKIQPAKLEDSAVYLCASSLAQGGYGYTFGSGTRLTVV.